Below are 20 T cell receptor beta chains sequenced from a single sample in a study of response to subunit inactivated influenza vaccine. TCRdb passed the RT-PCR reads through MiXCR, listing each CDR3 protein once. The table lists fewer than 750,000 distinct CDR3 sequences, around 15% of them singletons. Sequencing was performed on PBMCs from blood, taken 11 to 12 days after vaccination. Source of these receptors: a man over 45 who received an inactivated influenza vaccine.

This chain uses TRBV7-2 with TRBJ1-4; D is perhaps TRBD1 (5 bases). This CDR3 region has 14 residues. The germline V gene encodes CDR1 SGHTA and CDR2 FQGNSA. The germline V and J ends were trimmed by 3 bases and 8 bases, with 13 bases remaining between them. CDR3 coding DNA: TGTGCCAGCAGCTTCAGCCTCCGGGACGAAAAACTGTTTTTT. It encodes CASSFSLRDEKLFF.

This clonotype was picked up a small number of times. The chain combines TRBV6-5 with TRBJ2-2; 8 positions match TRBD1. CDR3 length: 17 residues. With V trimmed by 4 bases and J by 3 bases, 10 bases remained unmatched. The germline CDR1 and CDR2 sequences are MNHEY and SVGAGI. CDR3: CASSSPYTGGHTGELFF. DNA of the CDR3: TGTGCCAGCAGTTCCCCCTACACAGGGGGTCACACCGGGGAGCTGTTTTTT.

There are a few counts of this clonotype. This chain connects TRBV5-1 to TRBJ2-4, with TRBD2 as a possible D gene (5 bases). There are 13 residues in the CDR3. Trimming removed 4 bases from V and 7 bases from J, with 12 bases in between. Germline CDR1 SGHRS, CDR2 YFSETQ. The CDR3 nucleotides read TGCGCCAGCAGCGGTGAGGGTTTTAACATTCAGTACTTC. This encodes CASSGEGFNIQYF.

This clonotype came up a few times. The chain couples TRBV5-1 to TRBJ2-7, with TRBD1 matching over 8 bases. V lost 4 bases and J lost 4; bases outside the gene matches: 10. Germline V gene lookup returns CDR1 SGHRS and CDR2 YFSETQ. This CDR3 spans 15 amino acids. CDR3 DNA sequence: TGCGCCAGCAGCGGACTGACAGGGGCCGAGTACGAGCAGTACTTC. It encodes CASSGLTGAEYEQYF.

V usage is TRBV28 and J usage is TRBJ1-5; a weak D match, TRBD1 (5 bases). Germline CDR1 is MDHEN and CDR2 is SYDVKM. V was shortened by 0 bases and J by 4 bases, with 7 bases between the two germline ends. This CDR3 is 14 amino acids long. CDR3 DNA: TGTGCCAGCAGTTTATGGGCAGGGAATCAGCCCCAGCATTTT. Translating gives CASSLWAGNQPQHF.

The chain carries TRBV7-6 and TRBJ1-2; no clear D. Germline V gene data show CDR1 as SGHVS and CDR2 as FNYEAQ. V dropped 5 bases and J dropped 4 bases, with 14 bases sitting between them. This CDR3 contains 14 residues. Here the CDR3 DNA reads TGTGCCAGCAGCGACAACACTGGTGGCTATGGCTACACCTTC. Its translation: CASSDNTGGYGYTF.

This chain joins TRBV5-1 and TRBJ2-7, with a tentative D call TRBD1 (6 bases). CDR1 and CDR2 from the germline V gene are SGHRS and YFSETQ. The CDR3 runs to 16 residues. Trimming took 0 bases from V and 0 from J, leaving 13 bases between them. Here the CDR3 reads CASSLAPGDISYEQYF. CDR3 coding DNA: TGCGCCAGCAGCTTGGCTCCAGGGGACATCTCCTACGAGCAGTACTTC. The variable domain in full, completed from reference TRBV5-1 and TRBJ2-7, reads KAGVTQTPRYLIKTRGQQVTLSCSPISGHRSVSWYQQTPGQGLQFLFEYFSETQRNKGNFPGRFSGRQFSNSRSEMNVSTLELGDSALYLCASSLAPGDISYEQYFGPGTRLTVT.

The chain carries TRBV12-3 or TRBV12-4 and TRBJ2-3; D gene ambiguous. The CDR3 runs to 13 residues. V was clipped by 2 bases and J by 6 bases, with 9 bases between them. In DNA, the CDR3 is TGTGCCAGCAGTTTACTTTCGATTGATACGCAGTATTTT. As protein: CASSLLSIDTQYF.

V gene TRBV7-9 combines with J gene TRBJ1-2; no clear D gene. V lost 3 bases to trimming and J lost 0 bases, with 11 bases between them. CDR3 length equals 15 residues. CDR1 is SEHNR and CDR2 is FQNEAQ in the germline V gene (reference sequence). The CDR3 coding sequence is TGTGCCAGCAGCTTTCGAGGAGAAGCTAACTATGGCTACACCTTC. Protein sequence: CASSFRGEANYGYTF.

This clonotype occurred many times. This CDR3 is CASSSFMGLAGGNEQFF. The CDR3 DNA sequence: TGTGCCAGCAGCTCATTCATGGGACTAGCGGGAGGCAATGAGCAGTTCTTC. The chain couples TRBV7-2 to TRBJ2-1; TRBD2 agrees at 15 bases. CDR3 size: 17 residues. From germline, CDR1 is SGHTA and CDR2 FQGNSA. The V segment lost 4 bases and the J segment 6 bases; nucleotides outside the gene matches: 7. The whole variable domain, remainder taken from reference TRBV7-2 and TRBJ2-1, is GAGVSQSPSNKVTEKGKDVELRCDPISGHTALYWYRQSLGQGLEFLIYFQGNSAPDKSGLPSDRFSAERTGGSVSTLTIQRTQQEDSAVYLCASSSFMGLAGGNEQFFGPGTRLTVL.

The genes are TRBV5-1 and TRBJ1-2, with 9 bases that match TRBD1. The CDR3 runs 14 residues. Germline trimming cut 5 bases from V and 7 bases from J; bases unmatched to any gene: 9. The germline V gene encodes CDR1 SGHRS and CDR2 YFSETQ. This CDR3 reads CASRQQGAYGGYTF. The DNA of the CDR3 is TGCGCCAGCAGACAACAGGGGGCGTACGGTGGCTACACCTTC. Full variable domain (missing parts from reference TRBV5-1 and TRBJ1-2): KAGVTQTPRYLIKTRGQQVTLSCSPISGHRSVSWYQQTPGQGLQFLFEYFSETQRNKGNFPGRFSGRQFSNSRSEMNVSTLELGDSALYLCASRQQGAYGGYTFGSGTRLTVV.

This rearrangement joins TRBV15 to TRBJ2-7, with D tentatively TRBD2 (7 bases). Trimming removed 0 bases from V and 4 bases from J, with 10 bases in between. Germline V gene lookup returns CDR1 LNHNV and CDR2 YYDKDF (reference sequence). The CDR3 covers 14 residues. The CDR3 DNA reads TGTGCCACCAGCAGAGATAAGGGGGGGTACGAGCAGTACTTC. It encodes CATSRDKGGYEQYF.

The chain joins TRBV28 to TRBJ1-6; D is unclear. Germline assignment: CDR1 MDHEN and CDR2 SYDVKM. There are 15 residues in the CDR3. V lost 3 bases to trimming and J lost 10 bases, with 16 bases between them. The CDR3 DNA follows: TGTGCCAGCAGTTTCGGCGTATTTTCAGGATCACCCCTCCACTTT. This codes for CASSFGVFSGSPLHF.

The chain has TRBV13 and TRBJ1-2; possible D gene TRBD1, 5 bases. Trimming took 1 base from V and 10 from J, leaving 16 bases between them. This CDR3 comprises 14 residues. The germline gives CDR1 PRHDT, CDR2 FYEKMQ (reference sequence). CDR3 in DNA: TGTGCCAGCAGCTTAGAAGCGACAGTGAGATTCTACACCTTC. It yields the protein CASSLEATVRFYTF.

This clonotype was seen ten or more times. Here the CDR3 DNA reads TGCGCCAGCAGCCTCGTGCCGGGGGCTGAGCAGTTCTTC. Its translation is CASSLVPGAEQFF. The chain employs TRBV4-3 and TRBJ2-1; either TRBD1 or TRBD2 may supply D (6 bases each). There are 13 residues in the CDR3. Trimming took off 4 bases at V and 9 bases at J, with 13 bases between the two ends. Germline V lookup: CDR1 LGHNA, CDR2 YSLEER.

V gene TRBV11-2 combines with J gene TRBJ2-5; 10 bases map to TRBD1. V was clipped by 4 bases and J by 4 bases; unmatched bases: 6. Looked up from germline, CDR1 is SGHAT and CDR2 is FQNNGV. The length of the CDR3 is 15 residues. The CDR3 nucleotides read TGTGCCAGCAGCTATGGGACAGGGGAGGGAGAGACCCAGTACTTC. Protein sequence: CASSYGTGEGETQYF.

The chain has TRBV4-1 and TRBJ2-1; 12 nucleotides line up with TRBD2. The V and J ends lost 5 bases and 6 bases, in that order; junction bases with no gene match: 5. The germline CDR1 and CDR2 sequences are MGHRA and YSYEKL. The CDR3 extends over 15 amino acids. The CDR3 spells CASSNLAGGLNEQFF. DNA for the CDR3: TGCGCCAGCAGCAACCTAGCGGGGGGGCTCAATGAGCAGTTCTTC.

This clonotype occurred a few times. This sequence joins TRBV3-1 and TRBJ2-5; TRBD2 matches 9 bases. Germline V CDR1 and CDR2: LGHDT, YNNKEL (reference sequence). The length of the CDR3 is 13 residues. After removal of 7 bases from V and 5 bases from J, the junction contained 5 bases not matched to a gene. The CDR3 protein is CASIGLAQETQYF. The CDR3, as DNA: TGTGCCAGCATAGGACTAGCGCAGGAGACCCAGTACTTC.

V and J are TRBV6-2 or TRBV6-3 and TRBJ2-2; no firm D call. The V end lost 2 bases, the J end lost 7 bases, and 17 bases lay between the germline ends. In germline, CDR1 is MNHEY, CDR2 SVGEGT. The CDR3 is 16 residues long. In DNA, the CDR3 is TGTGCCAGCAGTTACCCCCCTAAAATTAGAGACGGGGAGCTGTTTTTT. It specifies CASSYPPKIRDGELFF.

This clonotype was seen a handful of times. The gene calls are TRBV19 and TRBJ1-2, with a weak D call TRBD1 (6 bases). The length of the CDR3 is 14 residues. The V and J ends lost 8 bases and 0 bases respectively, with 13 bases between them. Per the germline V gene, CDR1 is LNHDA and CDR2 is SQIVND (reference sequence). The CDR3 spells CASSNRESNYGYTF. CDR3 nucleotides: TGTGCCAGTTCAAACAGGGAATCTAACTATGGCTACACCTTC.